This T cell receptor (beta chain) was profiled in a study of regulatory T cells in long-lasting Graves disease. Across the whole study: Patients with new Graves' disease had used antithyroid drugs below 3 months. Broader study findings: Persistent disease favored TRBV28, TRBJ1-2 and TRBJ2-5. Persistent Graves' patients showed less TCR diversity than newly diagnosed patients showed.

To make TCR beta libraries, researchers used iRepertoire HTBI primers and Arm-PCR of CDR3 regions. TCRdb reprocessed the multiplex PCR reads via MiXCR and lists one record per CDR3 protein. The sample shows roughly 380,000 distinct CDR3 sequences, around 16% of them seen only once. Stated time point: newly diagnosed GD, antithyroid drugs for less than 3 months. TCR sequences were obtained from RNA taken from PBMCs. The authors diagnosed Graves' disease using American Thyroid Association guidelines. Germline V gene lookup returns CDR1 SGHKS and CDR2 YYEKEE (reference sequence). V was trimmed by 4 bases and J by 4 bases, leaving 13 bases between them. The CDR3 sequence is 14 residues long. The sample holds many counts of this clonotype. Its cognate antigen is unknown.

The chain links TRBV5-5 to TRBJ2-3, with D tentatively TRBD1 or TRBD2 (6 bases each). This receptor was identified in a female donor with Graves disease. Sequencing was performed on peripheral blood mononuclear cells (PBMCs), taken at new diagnosis, from a patient treated with antithyroid drugs. The CDR3 nucleotides read TGTGCCAGCAGCGGAGTGGGGGGCCCAGATACGCAGTATTTT. This codes for CASSGVGGPDTQYF.